A selection of T cell receptor beta chains follows, all from one sample in a study of blood T cell repertoires in COVID-19. Libraries were prepared by immunoSEQ multiplex PCR; TCRdb keeps only in-frame clonotypes and omits some of them. The sample lists under 400,000 clones; 90% were seen once. The sequencing input was peripheral blood. The receptors shown here come from a woman in her 30s with COVID-19, enrolled during active disease. Both conserved end residues are part of each CDR3. The order of the fields is J gene, D gene, V gene, CDR3 protein. A D gene is named only where the DNA matches it firmly.

TRBJ2-3 | TRBD2 | TRBV4-1 | CASRSRTGTSGRITDTQYF
TRBJ2-7 | TRBD2 | TRBV5-4 | CASSSGLATEQYF
TRBJ1-1 | TRBD1 | TRBV19 | CASTPELQGAEAFF
TRBJ1-5 | TRBD1 | TRBV5-1 | CASSFEGGSQPQHF
TRBJ2-1 | - | TRBV25-1 | CASSEPRVSVNEQFF
TRBJ1-2 | - | TRBV15 | CATSRDRREGYGYTF
TRBJ2-3 | TRBD2 | TRBV2 | CASRGLAADTQYF
TRBJ2-1 | - | TRBV7-2 | CASSFLGSSYNEQFF
TRBJ2-3 | - | TRBV4-1 | CASSQVNLISTDTQYF
TRBJ2-1 | TRBD1 | TRBV28 | CASSLTPGQGDNEQFF
TRBJ2-5 | - | TRBV11-2 | CASSLDRTGETQYF
TRBJ2-7 | TRBD1 | TRBV5-1 | CASSRQTGQYEQYF
TRBJ1-1 | TRBD1 | TRBV9 | CASSVGGPLGAGGLSNTEAFF
TRBJ1-1 | - | TRBV10-3 | CAITNSQGTEAFF
TRBJ2-6 | - | TRBV19 | CATLDSSGANVLTF
TRBJ2-1 | TRBD2 | TRBV10-3 | CAISNLAGTYNEQFF
TRBJ1-5 | TRBD1 | TRBV5-1 | CASSLGDREGQPQHF
TRBJ2-5 | TRBD2 | TRBV19 | CASSPRTSGLQETQYF
TRBJ2-7 | - | TRBV21-1 | CASSKIQDDPASENYEQYF
TRBJ1-1 | - | TRBV2 | CASSQAGDPEAFF
TRBJ1-1 | TRBD1 | TRBV25-1 | CASRRGTVNTEAFF
TRBJ1-2 | TRBD1 | TRBV6-5 | CAGTIGTGYYGYTF
TRBJ1-5 | - | TRBV23-1 | CASSPKKKPIQPQHF
TRBJ1-1 | - | TRBV7-9 | CASSLTVNTEAFF
TRBJ2-3 | - | TRBV19 | CASSIFLRDTQYF
TRBJ2-5 | TRBD1 | TRBV5-4 | CASSLKGQGLETQYF
TRBJ2-5 | TRBD2 | TRBV5-4 | CASSLPSGQETQYF
TRBJ2-7 | TRBD1 | TRBV7-9 | CASSLGDRGYEQYF
TRBJ1-5 | - | TRBV27 | CASSFSGDQPQHF
TRBJ2-7 | TRBD1 | TRBV7-9 | CASSQTGTGAHEQYF
TRBJ1-4 | - | TRBV6-6 | CASRKGGSGEKLFF
TRBJ2-5 | TRBD1 | TRBV5-6 | CASSWDRVGETQYF
TRBJ1-1 | TRBD1 | TRBV5-4 | CASRLQGEDTEAFF
TRBJ2-6 | - | TRBV5-5 | CASSTQTGYSGANVLTF
TRBJ2-1 | TRBD2 | TRBV10-3 | CAISPSGRDYNEQFF
TRBJ1-2 | TRBD1 | TRBV2 | CASSVDRAYGYGYTF
TRBJ1-2 | TRBD1 | TRBV5-8 | CASSWGQGSVGGYTF
TRBJ1-5 | - | TRBV18 | CASSATGSSNQPQHF
TRBJ2-7 | TRBD1 | TRBV10-3 | CAISELRTGALEQYF
TRBJ1-3 | TRBD1 | TRBV7-2 | CASSPQTTGTGNTIYF
TRBJ1-5 | TRBD1 | TRBV30 | CAWSGTGQNQPQHF
TRBJ1-1 | TRBD1 | TRBV10-2 | CASQRGLIGSGTEAFF
TRBJ1-1 | TRBD1 | TRBV9 | CASSVDGQGTAEAFF
TRBJ2-3 | TRBD2 | TRBV27 | CASSFRGLAGATDTQYF
TRBJ2-6 | TRBD1 | TRBV7-2 | CASSLVGTGGVGANVLTF
TRBJ2-7 | - | TRBV30 | CAWRRGGALYEQYF
TRBJ1-1 | TRBD1 | TRBV18 | CASSPGQQLEAFF
TRBJ1-2 | - | TRBV5-4 | CASSLDRTSDYGYTF